The clone carrying this T cell receptor (beta chain) was recorded a few times. These data originate in a study of blood T cell repertoires in COVID-19. V gave up 3 bases and J gave up 8 bases; unmatched junction bases: 2. CDR1 MNHEY and CDR2 SMNVEV come from the germline V gene (reference sequence). There are 13 residues in the CDR3. Profiled with immunoSEQ multiplex PCR; TCRdb holds only in-frame clones, not every one. Here the sample spans some 130,000 clones, about 86% being singletons. The TCR was taken from a man aged 35-49 years with acute COVID-19. The V and J genes are TRBV27 and TRBJ1-2, with 11 bases identical to TRBD1. Source material: PBMCs or T cells enriched from blood (not recorded which). The CDR3 loop is CASSFGTGGGYTF. CDR3 DNA: TGTGCCAGCAGTTTCGGGACAGGGGGAGGCTACACCTTC.